This T cell receptor (beta chain) appears in the sequencing data of a study of blood T cell repertoires in COVID-19. About the research overall: The United States, Italy and Spain supplied acute and convalescent COVID-19 samples.

Original handling: Scientists estimated how many nucleated cells there were by amplifying reference gene primers. Profiled with immunoSEQ multiplex PCR; TCRdb holds only in-frame clones, not every one. V, J and clone size are those of that table, while D and trimming were read from the DNA. The data hold roughly 330,000 clones, with about 89% observed a single time. Cohorts were assigned according to the clinical history that participants reported. Donors in Cohort 3 who had recovered were those with two negative PCRs, healthcare professional clearance, or resolution of their symptoms. Specimen: PBMCs or T cells enriched from blood (not recorded which). The clonotype originates from a woman in her 30s who had recovered from COVID-19.

The CDR3 reads CASSSGPNTEAFF. In DNA, the CDR3 is TGTGCCAGCAGCTCAGGGCCCAACACTGAAGCTTTCTTT. The chain uses TRBV7-9 and TRBJ1-1; TRBD1 is a possible D gene (5 bases). CDR1 SEHNR and CDR2 FQNEAQ come from the germline V gene (reference sequence). Trimming took 4 bases from V and 2 from J, leaving 8 bases between them. The CDR3 length is 13 residues.